The present TCR beta chain was sequenced within a study of T cell responses to AZD1222 COVID-19 vaccine. The study, taken as a whole, reports: Only a handful of AZD1222 recipients, more than five in all, had baseline seropositivity.

Trimming cost V 4 bases and J 0 bases; bases outside gene matches: 3. Germline V gene data show CDR1 as GTSNPN and CDR2 as SVGIG (reference sequence). The CDR3 runs to 16 residues. This table comes from immunoSEQ multiplex PCR, and its TCRdb copy is limited to in-frame clones, with some not included. The sample comprises some 180,000 clones, over 90% of which are singletons, and roughly 1.9% rests with the top ten. Comments on this clone: The antigen is unknown.

The specimen comprised peripheral blood, sampled 28 days after the second AZD1222 dose. The chain is built from TRBV30 and TRBJ1-6; TRBD1 matches at 10 bases. The TCR was taken from an adult who received the AZD1222 COVID-19 vaccine. The CDR3 spells CAWKTGGSSYNSPLHF. The CDR3 coding sequence is TGTGCCTGGAAGACAGGGGGCAGCTCCTATAATTCACCCCTCCACTTT.